This TCR beta chain was sequenced for a study of T cells after posttransplantation cyclophosphamide. This related bone marrow graft donor gave peripheral blood on the day of marrow donation. This clone was recorded many times. Antigen unknown. Method: immunoSEQ multiplex PCR; TCRdb's copy keeps in-frame clones and lacks some. Observed in the sample are approximately 27,000 clones, none of them singletons. Study results and limitations: Donor-recipient repertoire similarity was low at 1-2 months, rising over year one. Tissue-infiltrating T cells from skin or gut overlapped little with blood T cells.

The germline V gene has CDR1 LNHDA and CDR2 SQIVND (reference sequence). This CDR3 has 16 amino acids. The trim removed 5 bases at V and 2 bases at J, leaving 8 bases unmatched. The sequencing input was PBMCs. The clonotype was recovered from a man aged 50 to 60 in good health, CMV-negative, and a related stem cell transplant donor. The V call is TRBV19, the J call TRBJ2-1; 8 positions agree with TRBD2. In nucleotides, the CDR3 is TGTGCCAGTAGTCCTTCTGGCGGGGGGACCTACAATGAGCAGTTCTTC. Translating gives CASSPSGGGTYNEQFF.